Presented here are 23 T cell receptor beta chains from one specimen sequenced in a study of blood T cell repertoires in COVID-19. Assay: immunoSEQ multiplex PCR; the TCRdb copy retains only in-frame clones and omits some. The sample shows about 300,000 clones, roughly 83% of them seen only once. Sample: peripheral blood. The receptors were sampled from a woman aged 45-65 years with acute or convalescent COVID-19.

The chain links TRBV2 to TRBJ2-5; 11 bases fit TRBD2. CDR3 size: 16 residues. V was pared by 5 bases and J by 5 bases, with 10 bases of the junction left unmatched. Per the germline V gene, CDR1 is SNHLY and CDR2 is FYNNEI. The CDR3 DNA sequence: TGTGCCAGCAGTCTGATAGCGGGAGGGCCGGGGGAGACCCAGTACTTC. Amino acid sequence: CASSLIAGGPGETQYF.

V usage is TRBV9 and J usage is TRBJ2-1; 9 bases agree with TRBD2. The junction had 8 bases not matched to a gene; V was cut back by 0 bases and J by 10 bases. This CDR3 is 15 amino acids long. Germline lookup yields CDR1 SGDLS and CDR2 YYNGEE. CDR3 sequence: CASSVASGEIGEQFF. CDR3 DNA: TGTGCCAGCAGCGTAGCTAGCGGGGAGATAGGGGAGCAGTTCTTC.

The chain is built from TRBV28 and TRBJ2-7; the D is unclear. V lost 5 bases, J lost 0 bases, and 14 bases lay in between. CDR3 length equals 15 residues. From germline, CDR1 is MDHEN and CDR2 SYDVKM. The CDR3 loop is CASSTRGTSSYEQYF. DNA for the CDR3: TGTGCCAGCAGTACCCGTGGTACGAGCTCCTACGAGCAGTACTTC. The full variable domain, completed using reference TRBV28 and TRBJ2-7, is DVKVTQSSRYLVKRTGEKVFLECVQDMDHENMFWYRQDPGLGLRLIYFSYDVKMKEKGDIPEGYSVSREKKERFSLILESASTNQTSMYLCASSTRGTSSYEQYFGPGTRLTVT.

The chain has TRBV21-1 and TRBJ1-6; the table assigns TRBD1, which was not confirmed against the DNA. TRBV21-1 is recorded as a pseudogene. The CDR3 runs 9 residues. For the CDR3, the DNA is TGTGCCAGCGGCTCACCCCTCCACTTT. Translated, it gives CASGSPLHF.

V and J are TRBV7-3 and TRBJ1-4; D may be TRBD1 (5 bases). Germline values: CDR1 SGHTA, CDR2 FQGTGA. Trimming left V 1 base short and J 6 bases short, with 18 bases between. This CDR3 has 17 amino acids. The CDR3 bases are TGTGCCAGCAGCTTAAACGGCGGCAGGGAGGACGATGAAAAACTGTTTTTT. This sequence encodes CASSLNGGREDDEKLFF.

In this sample, this clone turned up once. This rearrangement joins TRBV7-2 to TRBJ2-1; TRBD2 agrees at 9 bases. The CDR3 length is 16 residues. Looked up from germline, CDR1 is SGHTA and CDR2 is FQGNSA. The ends lost 4 bases at V and 2 bases at J; junction bases unmatched: 6. The CDR3 loop is CASSYLSGGTYNEQFF. Written as DNA, the CDR3 is TGTGCCAGCAGCTACCTTAGCGGGGGTACCTACAATGAGCAGTTCTTC.

The V and J genes are TRBV24-1 and TRBJ2-1; D may be TRBD2 (5 bases). The V gene lost 3 bases and the J gene lost 10 bases, with 15 bases spanning the gap. CDR1 and CDR2 (germline): KGHDR, SFDVKD. The CDR3 runs 14 residues. The CDR3 DNA reads as TGTGCCACCAGTGATCCCTGGCTAGCCATGGAGCAGTTCTTC. This gives the protein CATSDPWLAMEQFF.

The chain couples TRBV24-1 to TRBJ2-3; D unresolved. The CDR3 spans 15 residues. Germline loops: CDR1 KGHDR, CDR2 SFDVKD. V lost 4 bases and J 4 bases, leaving 14 bases between the germline ends. The CDR3 DNA reads as TGTGCCACCAGTGACCCAACAGAACGGCCAGATACGCAGTATTTT. Protein sequence: CATSDPTERPDTQYF.

This clone was found once. The chain combines TRBV5-4 with TRBJ1-2, with TRBD1 matching 9 bases. Losses at the gene ends were 1 base for V and 8 bases for J; bases not matched to a gene: 9. Germline V gives CDR1 SGHNT, CDR2 YYREEE (reference sequence). The CDR3 is 15 amino acids. The CDR3 loop is CASSLSRTGEGGYTF. CDR3 coding DNA: TGTGCCAGCAGCTTGTCTAGGACAGGGGAGGGAGGCTACACCTTC.

As DNA, the CDR3 is TGTGCCAGCAGCCGCTGGACTAGCGGGAGGAATGAGCAGTTCTTC. It specifies CASSRWTSGRNEQFF. The J gene is TRBJ2-1, the V gene TRBV7-9, with TRBD2 matching over 14 bases. V trimming: 5 bases; J trimming: 7 bases; junction bases outside the gene matches: 4. The CDR3 sequence is 15 residues long. Germline V gives CDR1 SEHNR, CDR2 FQNEAQ (reference sequence).

The rearrangement links TRBV5-1 to TRBJ2-3; perhaps TRBD1 as D (6 bases). Germline values: CDR1 SGHRS, CDR2 YFSETQ. The CDR3 runs 12 residues. The V and J ends lost 0 bases and 10 bases respectively, with 9 bases between them. The CDR3, as DNA: TGCGCCAGCAGCTTGGACTGGGGGCCGCAGTATTTT. Translating it yields CASSLDWGPQYF.

The genes are TRBV11-2 and TRBJ1-2, with TRBD1 identical over 12 bases. Trimming at V came to 5 bases and at J to 4 bases, leaving 8 bases not matched to a gene. From germline, CDR1 is SGHAT and CDR2 FQNNGV. The CDR3 has 16 amino acids. The CDR3 sequence is CASSDRDRGPGYGYTF. CDR3 sequence (DNA): TGTGCCAGCAGCGACCGGGACAGGGGGCCTGGCTATGGCTACACCTTC.

The J gene is TRBJ2-3, the V gene TRBV7-3; 8 bases fit TRBD2. V was clipped by 6 bases and J by 0 bases; unmatched bases: 8. The germline CDR1 and CDR2 sequences are SGHTA and FQGTGA. CDR3 size: 16 residues. In DNA, the CDR3 is TGTGCCAGCAGTCAAACCACTAGCGGAAGCACAGATACGCAGTATTTT. Translation gives CASSQTTSGSTDTQYF.

The gene calls are TRBV3-1 (or the pseudogene TRBV3-2) and TRBJ2-1; 8 positions agree with TRBD2. Unmatched junction bases numbered 18, after V lost 4 bases and J lost 7 bases. Germline CDR1 is LGHDT and CDR2 is YNNKEL (reference sequence). This CDR3 comprises 18 residues. The DNA of the CDR3 is TGTGCCAGCAGCCCAGCAATAGGCGAGCGGGAGCCGGGAAATGAGCAGTTCTTC. Translating it yields CASSPAIGEREPGNEQFF.

The chain carries TRBV11-2 and TRBJ2-1, with D possibly being TRBD2 (6 bases). The CDR3 is made up of 12 amino acids. With 5 bases removed from V and 9 bases from J, the gap between germline ends came to 11 bases. The V gene's germline CDR1 is SGHAT and CDR2 FQNNGV. The CDR3 loop is CASSPQLAEQFF. Here the CDR3 DNA reads TGTGCCAGCAGCCCACAACTAGCTGAGCAGTTCTTC.

J is TRBJ1-5 and V is TRBV6-4, with 7 bases that match TRBD1. Germline CDR1 MRHNA, CDR2 SNTAGT. J lost 7 bases, V lost 2 bases, and 8 bases had no gene match. CDR3 size: 15 residues. The DNA of the CDR3 is TGTGCCAGCAGTGACCTTAGACAGGGTGGCCAGCCCCAGCATTTT. Amino acids: CASSDLRQGGQPQHF.

The chain uses TRBV9 and TRBJ2-1; 9 bases fit TRBD2. V trimming: 0 bases; J trimming: 4 bases; junction bases outside the gene matches: 5. The CDR3 contains 16 residues. Germline CDR1 SGDLS, CDR2 YYNGEE. This chain's CDR3 is CASSVVAGGGYNEQFF. CDR3 nucleotide sequence: TGTGCCAGCAGCGTAGTGGCGGGAGGGGGTTACAATGAGCAGTTCTTC.

The table lists this clone with a few counts. The chain uses TRBV10-3 and TRBJ1-5; D remains unclear. Germline CDR1 is ENHRY and CDR2 is SYGVKD. CDR3 length: 15 amino acids. Between the trimmed V and J ends, which lost 4 bases and 2 bases, there was a span of 12 bases. CDR3 in amino acids: CAISGGGRGNQPQHF. CDR3 sequence (DNA): TGTGCCATCAGTGGGGGAGGGCGTGGCAATCAGCCCCAGCATTTT.

This clone was observed a handful of times. The chain recombines TRBV2 with TRBJ2-2; possible D gene TRBD2, 5 bases. Between the trimmed V and J ends, which lost 6 bases and 0 bases, there was a span of 8 bases. This CDR3 region has 14 residues. Germline V gives CDR1 SNHLY, CDR2 FYNNEI. CDR3 amino acids: CASSPLANTGELFF. DNA for the CDR3: TGTGCCAGCAGCCCACTAGCGAACACCGGGGAGCTGTTTTTT.

The chain combines TRBV3-1 (or the pseudogene TRBV3-2) with TRBJ2-5; D ambiguous. The ends were cut back, 2 bases at V and 5 bases at J, with 9 bases in the middle. CDR3 length: 13 amino acids. CDR1 is LGHDT and CDR2 is YNNKEL in the germline V gene (reference sequence). The CDR3 sequence is CASSQSRVETQYF. The CDR3 nucleotides are TGTGCCAGCAGCCAATCCCGGGTGGAGACCCAGTACTTC.

The chain uses TRBV7-2 and TRBJ1-2; D might be TRBD1 (6 bases). This CDR3 has 14 residues. Per germline, CDR1 SGHTA and CDR2 FQGNSA. V lost 7 bases and J 3 bases, leaving 15 bases between the germline ends. In DNA, the CDR3 is TGTGCCAGCAACCAAAAGACAGGTTACTATGGCTACACCTTC. This encodes CASNQKTGYYGYTF. The full variable domain, with the rest looked up from reference TRBV7-2 and TRBJ1-2, is GAGVSQSPSNKVTEKGKDVELRCDPISGHTALYWYRQSLGQGLEFLIYFQGNSAPDKSGLPSDRFSAERTGGSVSTLTIQRTQQEDSAVYLCASNQKTGYYGYTFGSGTRLTVV.

V and J are TRBV2 and TRBJ1-2; D not resolved. CDR1 SNHLY and CDR2 FYNNEI come from the germline V gene. Trimming pared 3 bases from V and 8 bases from J, leaving 7 bases between. CDR3 length equals 11 residues. The DNA of the CDR3 is TGTGCCAGCAGTGAGGCGGCGGGCTACACCTTC. Its protein product is CASSEAAGYTF.

V and J are TRBV7-2 and TRBJ2-7, with TRBD1 matching over 8 bases. This CDR3 spans 13 amino acids. Germline V lookup: CDR1 SGHTA, CDR2 FQGNSA. V lost 7 bases to trimming and J lost 7 bases; unmatched junction nucleotides: 9. The CDR3 coding sequence is TGTGCCAGCAATTACCAGGGGGCGCGGGAGCAGTACTTC. This encodes CASNYQGAREQYF.